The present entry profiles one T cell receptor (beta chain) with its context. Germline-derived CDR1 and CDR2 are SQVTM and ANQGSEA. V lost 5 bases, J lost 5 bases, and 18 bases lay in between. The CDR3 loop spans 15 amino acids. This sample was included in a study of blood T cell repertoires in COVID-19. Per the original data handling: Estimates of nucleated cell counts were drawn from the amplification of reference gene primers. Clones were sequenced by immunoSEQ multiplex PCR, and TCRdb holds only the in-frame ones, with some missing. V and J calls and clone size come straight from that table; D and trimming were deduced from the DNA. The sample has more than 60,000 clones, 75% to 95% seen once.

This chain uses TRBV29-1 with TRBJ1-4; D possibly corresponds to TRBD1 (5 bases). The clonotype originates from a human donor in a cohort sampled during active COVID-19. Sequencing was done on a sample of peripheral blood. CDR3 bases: TGCAGCGTTTCCTTAGGACAAGGGTGGAATGAAAAACTGTTTTTT. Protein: CSVSLGQGWNEKLFF.